The clone carrying this T cell receptor (beta chain) was seen only a few times. Its specificity is not known. Using its own MiXCR run on the RT-PCR reads, TCRdb lists one record per CDR3 protein. The sample lists over 750,000 distinct CDR3 sequences, 21% occurring once. This CDR3 contains 13 residues. The V gene's germline CDR1 is SQVTM and CDR2 ANQGSEA. V gave up 7 bases and J gave up 2 bases, with 13 bases separating them. This specimen belongs to a study of response to subunit inactivated influenza vaccine. General observations from the study: T cells newly recruited by each seasonal influenza vaccination are few, the authors suggested.

The V call is TRBV29-1, the J call TRBJ2-3; TRBD1 might be the D (6 bases). This sequence originates from a man aged 50 or older who received an inactivated influenza vaccine. The sample here was PBMCs from blood, taken more than 4 days after vaccination. The CDR3 DNA sequence: TGCAGCGCCACCGGGACACCCACAGATACGCAGTATTTT. Protein sequence: CSATGTPTDTQYF.